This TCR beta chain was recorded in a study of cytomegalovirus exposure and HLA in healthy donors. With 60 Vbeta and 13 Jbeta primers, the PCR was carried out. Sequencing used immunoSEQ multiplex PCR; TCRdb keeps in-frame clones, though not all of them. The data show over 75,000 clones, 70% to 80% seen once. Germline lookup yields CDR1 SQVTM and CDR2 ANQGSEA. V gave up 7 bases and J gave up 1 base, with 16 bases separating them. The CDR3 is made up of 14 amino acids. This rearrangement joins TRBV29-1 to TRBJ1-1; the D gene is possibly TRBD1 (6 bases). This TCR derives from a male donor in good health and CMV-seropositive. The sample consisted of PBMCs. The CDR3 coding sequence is TGCAGCGGCATTCAGGGGTCGCGGAACACTGAAGCTTTCTTT. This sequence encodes CSGIQGSRNTEAFF.